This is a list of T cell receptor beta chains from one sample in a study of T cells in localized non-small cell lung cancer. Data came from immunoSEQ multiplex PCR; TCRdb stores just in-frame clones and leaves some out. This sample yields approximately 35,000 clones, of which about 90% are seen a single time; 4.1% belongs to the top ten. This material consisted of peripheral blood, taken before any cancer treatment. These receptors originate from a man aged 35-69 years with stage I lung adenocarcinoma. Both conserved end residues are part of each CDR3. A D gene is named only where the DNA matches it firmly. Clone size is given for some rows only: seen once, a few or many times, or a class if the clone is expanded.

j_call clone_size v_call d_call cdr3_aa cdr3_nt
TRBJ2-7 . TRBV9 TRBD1 CASSSSGGLAYEQYF TGTGCCAGCAGCTCGTCAGGGGGCCTCGCCTACGAGCAGTACTTC
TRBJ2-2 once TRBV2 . CASRVRANTGELFF TGTGCCAGCAGGGTCAGGGCGAACACCGGGGAGCTGTTTTTT
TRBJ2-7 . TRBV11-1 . CASSGPGTPYEQYF TGTGCCAGCAGTGGGCCCGGGACCCCCTACGAGCAGTACTTC
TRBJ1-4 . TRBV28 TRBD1 CASSLLTGPNEKLFF TGTGCCAGCAGCCTCTTGACAGGGCCAAATGAAAAACTGTTTTTT
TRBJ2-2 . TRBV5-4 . CASSQYAGELFF TGTGCCAGCAGCCAGTACGCCGGGGAGCTGTTTTTT
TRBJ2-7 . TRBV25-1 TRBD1 CASSETGGYEQYF TGTGCCAGCAGTGAAACAGGGGGTTACGAGCAGTACTTC
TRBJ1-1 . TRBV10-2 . CASSPGESREAFF TGCGCCAGCAGTCCAGGGGAGAGTCGTGAAGCTTTCTTT
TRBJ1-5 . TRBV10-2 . CASRADGGSGQPQHF TGCGCCAGCAGAGCGGACGGGGGAAGCGGTCAGCCCCAGCATTTT
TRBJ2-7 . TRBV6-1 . CASTKGWSYEQYF TGTGCCAGCACCAAGGGTTGGTCCTACGAGCAGTACTTC
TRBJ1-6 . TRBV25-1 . CASRSQGTFSPLHF TGTGCCAGCAGATCCCAGGGGACTTTTTCACCCCTCCACTTT
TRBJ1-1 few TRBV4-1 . CASMGSVRQTRAFF TGCGCCAGCATGGGTTCGGTTCGCCAGACGAGGGCTTTCTTT
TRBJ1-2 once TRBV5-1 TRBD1 CASSLDGTGGYGYTF TGCGCCAGCAGCTTGGATGGGACAGGGGGCTATGGCTACACCTTC
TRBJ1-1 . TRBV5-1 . CASSTTQRMNTEAFF TGCGCCAGCAGCACCACGCAAAGGATGAACACTGAAGCTTTCTTT
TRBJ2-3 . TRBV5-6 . CASSSEFVQYF TGTGCCAGCAGCTCTGAGTTCGTGCAGTATTTT
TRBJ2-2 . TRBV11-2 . CASSLDPALITGELFF TGTGCCAGCAGCTTAGATCCGGCCTTAATCACCGGGGAGCTGTTTTTT
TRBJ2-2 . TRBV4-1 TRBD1 CASSLYRGAGELFF TGCGCCAGCAGCCTGTACAGGGGCGCCGGGGAGCTGTTTTTT
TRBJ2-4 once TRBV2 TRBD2 CASSELRGTNIQYF TGTGCCAGCAGTGAATTGCGGGGGACAAACATTCAGTACTTC
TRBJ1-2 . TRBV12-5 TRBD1 CASGLWGQGVSGYTF TGTGCTAGTGGTTTGTGGGGACAGGGGGTAAGTGGCTACACCTTC
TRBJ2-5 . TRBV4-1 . CASSQSRDPETQYF TGCGCCAGCAGCCAATCAAGGGATCCTGAGACCCAGTACTTC
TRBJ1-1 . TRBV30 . CAWKSGRTEAFF TGTGCCTGGAAGTCGGGACGAACTGAAGCTTTCTTT
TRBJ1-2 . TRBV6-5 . CASSYSNQANYGYTF TGTGCCAGCAGTTACTCAAACCAGGCCAACTATGGCTACACCTTC
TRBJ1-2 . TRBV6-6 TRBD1 CASSTTGARGYTF TGTGCCAGCAGTACGACAGGGGCGAGAGGCTACACCTTC
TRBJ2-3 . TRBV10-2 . CASSNVEVDGTDTQYF TGCGCCAGCTCGAATGTGGAAGTGGACGGAACAGATACGCAGTATTTT
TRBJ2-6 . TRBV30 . CAWSGGGSGANVLTF TGTGCCTGGAGTGGGGGTGGCTCTGGGGCCAACGTCCTGACTTTC
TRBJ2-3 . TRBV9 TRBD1 CASSEGTASLTDTQYF TGTGCCAGCAGCGAAGGGACAGCTTCCCTCACAGATACGCAGTATTTT
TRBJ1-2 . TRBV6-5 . CASSLRPDSGYTF TGTGCCAGCAGTCTCCGACCGGATAGTGGCTACACCTTC
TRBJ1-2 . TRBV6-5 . CASSYWGEDYTF TGTGCCAGCAGTTATTGGGGGGAGGACTACACCTTC
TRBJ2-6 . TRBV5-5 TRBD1 CASSAPFGTGGSGANVLTF TGTGCCAGCAGCGCCCCTTTCGGGACAGGGGGCTCTGGGGCCAACGTCCTGACTTTC
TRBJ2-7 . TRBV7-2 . CASSLELETDLLPYEQYF TGTGCCAGCAGCTTAGAACTCGAAACAGACTTGCTGCCCTACGAGCAGTACTTC
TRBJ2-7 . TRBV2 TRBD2 CASSYILAGGHEQYF TGTGCCAGCAGTTATATACTAGCGGGGGGGCACGAGCAGTACTTC
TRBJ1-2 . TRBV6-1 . CASSEDGDYGYTF TGTGCCAGCAGTGAAGACGGGGACTATGGCTACACCTTC
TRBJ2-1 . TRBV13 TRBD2 CASSLGYSGGIYNEQFF TGTGCCAGCAGCTTAGGGTATAGCGGGGGGATATACAATGAGCAGTTCTTC
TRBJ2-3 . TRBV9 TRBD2 CASNSGGTSDTQYF TGTGCCAGCAACTCGGGGGGGACCTCAGATACGCAGTATTTT
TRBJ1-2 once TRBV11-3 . CASSQRGSYGYTF TGTGCCAGCAGCCAGCGGGGGAGCTATGGCTACACCTTC
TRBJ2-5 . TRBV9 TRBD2 CASSPRTSGGETQYF TGTGCCAGCAGCCCCCGGACTAGCGGGGGAGAGACCCAGTACTTC
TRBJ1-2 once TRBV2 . CASSEPGGNYGYTF TGTGCCAGCAGTGAACCAGGAGGGAACTATGGCTACACCTTC
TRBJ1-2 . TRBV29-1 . CSVDSQGNF TGCAGCGTTGATTCGCAGGGAAATTTC
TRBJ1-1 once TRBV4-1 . CASSPAPETYTEAFF TGCGCCAGCAGCCCTGCCCCGGAAACTTACACTGAAGCTTTCTTT
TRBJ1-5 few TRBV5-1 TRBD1 CASSLGQGAGQPQHF TGCGCCAGCAGCTTGGGACAGGGGGCAGGGCAGCCCCAGCATTTT
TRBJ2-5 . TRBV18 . CASSPEWGYQETQYF TGTGCCAGCTCACCAGAGTGGGGGTACCAAGAGACCCAGTACTTC
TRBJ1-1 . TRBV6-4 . CASSEQEGTEAFF TGTGCCAGCAGTGAACAGGAGGGGACTGAAGCTTTCTTT
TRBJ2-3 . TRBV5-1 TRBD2 CASSLSGGADTQYF TGCGCCAGCAGTCTTAGCGGGGGGGCCGATACGCAGTATTTT
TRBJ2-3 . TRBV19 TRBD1 CASSRGTGGTDTQYF TGTGCCAGTAGTAGAGGGACAGGGGGCACAGATACGCAGTATTTT
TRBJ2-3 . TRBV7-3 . CASSLWGPTGVSTDTQYF TGTGCCAGCAGCTTATGGGGCCCTACCGGGGTAAGTACAGATACGCAGTATTTT
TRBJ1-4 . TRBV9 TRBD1 CASSPRDRGPTTNEKLFF TGTGCCAGCAGCCCCCGGGACAGGGGGCCTACAACTAATGAAAAACTGTTTTTT
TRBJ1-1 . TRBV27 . CASSWYGPDTEAFF TGTGCCAGCAGTTGGTACGGGCCGGACACTGAAGCTTTCTTT
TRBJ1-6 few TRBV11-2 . CASSLEGPNSPLHF TGTGCCAGCAGCTTAGAAGGCCCTAATTCACCCCTCCACTTT
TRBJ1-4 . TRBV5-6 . CASSRGNGELFF TGTGCCAGCAGCCGAGGGAATGGGGAACTGTTTTTT
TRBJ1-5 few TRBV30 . CAWSGGGNQPQHF TGTGCCTGGAGTGGAGGCGGCAATCAGCCCCAGCATTTT
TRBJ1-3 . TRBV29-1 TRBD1 CSVTGTGSTEYTIYF TGCAGCGTCACCGGGACAGGGTCTACAGAATACACCATATATTTT
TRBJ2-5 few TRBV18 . CASSDRGLETQYF TGTGCCAGCTCGGATCGGGGTTTGGAGACCCAGTACTTC
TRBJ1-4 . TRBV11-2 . CASSLDPAGLFF TGTGCCAGCAGCTTAGACCCCGCAGGTCTGTTTTTT
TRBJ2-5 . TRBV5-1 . CASSLGYQETQYF TGCGCCAGCAGCTTGGGGTACCAAGAGACCCAGTACTTC
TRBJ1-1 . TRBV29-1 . CSVARRGALNTEAFF TGCAGCGTCGCTCGGAGGGGGGCTTTGAACACTGAAGCTTTCTTT
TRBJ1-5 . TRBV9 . CASSFDTDQPQHF TGTGCCAGCAGCTTCGACACCGATCAGCCCCAGCATTTT